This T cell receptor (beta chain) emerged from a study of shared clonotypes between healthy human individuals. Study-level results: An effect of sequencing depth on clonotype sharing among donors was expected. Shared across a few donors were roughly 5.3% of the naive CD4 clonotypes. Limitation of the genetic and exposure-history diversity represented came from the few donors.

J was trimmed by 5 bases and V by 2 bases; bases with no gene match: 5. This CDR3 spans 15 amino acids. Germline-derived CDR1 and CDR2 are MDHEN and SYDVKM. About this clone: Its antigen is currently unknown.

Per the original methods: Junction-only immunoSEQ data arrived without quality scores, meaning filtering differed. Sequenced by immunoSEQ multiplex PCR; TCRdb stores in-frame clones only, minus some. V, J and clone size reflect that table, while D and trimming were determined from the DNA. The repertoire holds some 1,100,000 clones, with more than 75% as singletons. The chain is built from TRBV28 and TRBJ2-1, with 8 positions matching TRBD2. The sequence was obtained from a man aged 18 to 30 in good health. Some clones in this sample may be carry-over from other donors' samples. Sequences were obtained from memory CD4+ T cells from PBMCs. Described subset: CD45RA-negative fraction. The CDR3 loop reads CASSLRLAYNNEQFF. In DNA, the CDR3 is TGTGCCAGCAGTTTACGACTAGCGTACAACAATGAGCAGTTCTTC.